Below are 14 T cell receptor beta chains sequenced from a single sample in a study of neoadjuvant anti-PD-1 for oral cavity cancer. Some clones are missing from TCRdb's copy, which holds only in-frame ones; the method was immunoSEQ multiplex PCR. The sample shows over 80,000 clones, roughly 80% of them seen only once. Sequencing used PBMCs, obtained before nivolumab (anti-PD-1) treatment. These receptors all stem from a person aged 35-80 years with oral cavity squamous cell carcinoma.

The V call is TRBV4-1, the J call TRBJ2-3; D possibly corresponds to TRBD2 (5 bases). V was cut by 8 bases and J by 1 base, with 13 bases left in between. This CDR3 is 14 amino acids long. Germline V gene data show CDR1 as MGHRA and CDR2 as YSYEKL. The CDR3 loop reads CASGRELGTDTQYF. CDR3 sequence (DNA): TGCGCCAGCGGAAGGGAGTTAGGCACAGATACGCAGTATTTT.

The chain recombines TRBV7-2 with TRBJ1-1; tentative D call: TRBD1 (6 bases). The CDR3 sequence is 14 residues long. Trimming pared 4 bases from V and 5 bases from J, leaving 14 bases between. CDR1 and CDR2 (germline): SGHTA, FQGNSA. CDR3 loop: CASSSQQGGTEAFF. CDR3 nucleotide sequence: TGTGCCAGCAGCTCGCAACAGGGAGGTACTGAAGCTTTCTTT.

This rearrangement joins TRBV6-6 to TRBJ2-1, with TRBD1 matching 7 bases. CDR3 length equals 13 residues. V shed 3 bases, J shed 8 bases, and the junction held 4 bases outside the gene matches. Per germline, CDR1 MNHNY and CDR2 SVGAGI (reference sequence). The CDR3 here is CASSYPQGDEQFF. CDR3 DNA sequence: TGTGCCAGCAGTTATCCCCAGGGGGATGAGCAGTTCTTC.

This clone was seen only once. The J gene is TRBJ2-1, the V gene TRBV10-2; D is undetermined. The germline gives CDR1 WSHSY, CDR2 SAAADI. The CDR3 has 12 amino acids. Between the trimmed V and J ends, which lost 2 bases and 5 bases, there was a span of 4 bases. CDR3 residues: CASSERDNEQFF. CDR3 DNA: TGCGCCAGCAGTGAGAGAGACAATGAGCAGTTCTTC.

The chain recombines TRBV30 with TRBJ2-7; D is perhaps TRBD2 (5 bases). CDR1 and CDR2 (germline): GTSNPN, SVGIG (reference sequence). CDR3 size: 12 residues. Trimming shortened V by 1 base and J by 1 base, and 5 bases separated the two germline ends. The CDR3 region is CAWSGGSYEQYF. The CDR3, as DNA: TGTGCCTGGAGTGGCGGGTCCTACGAGCAGTACTTC. The full variable domain, in which reference TRBV30 and TRBJ2-7 provide the parts outside the CDR3, is SQTIHQWPATLVQPVGSPLSLECTVEGTSNPNLYWYRQAAGRGLQLLFYSVGIGQISSEVPQNLSASRPQDRQFILSSKKLLLSDSGFYLCAWSGGSYEQYFGPGTRLTVT.

This clone showed up just once. This chain uses TRBV6-5 with TRBJ2-7; unclear D gene. Deletions cut 2 bases from V and 3 bases from J, with 14 bases between. The germline V gene encodes CDR1 MNHEY and CDR2 SVGAGI. This CDR3 region has 15 residues. The CDR3 spells CASSYGPLKDYEQYF. DNA of the CDR3: TGTGCCAGCAGTTACGGACCGCTTAAAGACTACGAGCAGTACTTC.

This chain connects TRBV29-1 to TRBJ2-4, with 7 bases identical to TRBD1. The CDR3 covers 15 residues. CDR1 is SQVTM and CDR2 is ANQGSEA in the germline V gene. J gave up 1 base and V 6 bases, and 9 bases lay outside the gene matches. The CDR3 is CSVLFLQGAKNIQYF. CDR3 in DNA: TGCAGCGTCCTATTCCTACAGGGGGCCAAAAACATTCAGTACTTC.

J is TRBJ2-2 and V is TRBV6-1; D may be TRBD1 (5 bases). The V gene lost 5 bases and the J gene lost 5 bases, with 15 bases spanning the gap. Germline V lookup: CDR1 MNHNS, CDR2 SASEGT. This CDR3 is 15 amino acids long. CDR3 nucleotides: TGTGCCAGCAGTTCCCATGGGGCCGAGACCGGGGAGCTGTTTTTT. It specifies CASSSHGAETGELFF.

The rearrangement joins TRBV7-3 to TRBJ2-6, with 11 bases fitting TRBD1. CDR1 is SGHTA, CDR2 FQGTGA, per germline. Germline trimming cut 6 bases from V and 2 bases from J; bases unmatched to any gene: 9. The CDR3 covers 18 residues. The CDR3 nucleotides read TGTGCCAGCAGGTCCGAAGGACAGGGGGCTGCTGGGGCCAACGTCCTGACTTTC. Translation gives CASRSEGQGAAGANVLTF.

The CDR3 DNA follows: TGCAGTGCTCCTCTTGCGCATACGCAGTATTTT. Encoded protein: CSAPLAHTQYF. The chain uses TRBV20-1 and TRBJ2-3; no clear D. The CDR3 has 11 amino acids. V lost 5 bases and J 7 bases, leaving 10 bases between the germline ends. The germline gives CDR1 DFQATT, CDR2 SNEGSKA (reference sequence).

The J gene is TRBJ2-7, the V gene TRBV29-1, with D maybe TRBD1 (6 bases). Trimming removed 4 bases at V and 2 bases at J, with 9 bases between. CDR3 length: 12 amino acids. Germline values: CDR1 SQVTM, CDR2 ANQGSEA. CDR3 sequence reads: CSVVGATYEQYF. In nucleotides, the CDR3 is TGCAGCGTTGTGGGGGCTACCTACGAGCAGTACTTC.

The rearrangement links TRBV6-1 to TRBJ1-5, with D possibly TRBD1 on 5 matching bases. With 0 bases removed from V and 6 bases from J, the gap between germline ends came to 9 bases. CDR3 length: 14 amino acids. Per the germline V gene, CDR1 is MNHNS and CDR2 is SASEGT. The CDR3 DNA is TGTGCCAGCAGTGAAGCTGGGGGACGTCAGCCCCAGCATTTT. Its translation: CASSEAGGRQPQHF.

The rearrangement links TRBV6-1 to TRBJ2-1; 8 nucleotides agree with TRBD1. The CDR3 has 15 amino acids. V gave up 3 bases and J gave up 9 bases; unmatched junction bases: 10. The germline gives CDR1 MNHNS, CDR2 SASEGT. This CDR3 reads CASSEGTGLVTEQFF. CDR3 DNA: TGTGCCAGCAGTGAGGGGACAGGTCTAGTTACTGAGCAGTTCTTC.

The genes are TRBV10-3 and TRBJ2-7; 7 nucleotides line up with TRBD1. The CDR3 has 13 amino acids. Trimming at V came to 10 bases and at J to 2 bases, leaving 8 bases not matched to a gene. CDR1 and CDR2 from the germline V gene are ENHRY and SYGVKD. CDR3 region: CASSGTETYEQYF. The CDR3, as DNA: TGTGCCAGCTCCGGGACAGAGACCTACGAGCAGTACTTC.